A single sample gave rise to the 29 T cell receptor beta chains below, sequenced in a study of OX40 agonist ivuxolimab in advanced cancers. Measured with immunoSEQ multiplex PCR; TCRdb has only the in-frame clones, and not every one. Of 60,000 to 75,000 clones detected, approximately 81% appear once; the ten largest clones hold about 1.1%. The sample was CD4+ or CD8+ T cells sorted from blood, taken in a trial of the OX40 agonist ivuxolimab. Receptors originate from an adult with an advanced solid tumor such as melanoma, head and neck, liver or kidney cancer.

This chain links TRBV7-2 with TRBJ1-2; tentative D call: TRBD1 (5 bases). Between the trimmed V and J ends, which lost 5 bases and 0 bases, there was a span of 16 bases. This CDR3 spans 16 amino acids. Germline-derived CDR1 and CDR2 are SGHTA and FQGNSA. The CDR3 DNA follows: TGTGCCAGCAGCCGAGACAGCACCCATACTAACTATGGCTACACCTTC. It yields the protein CASSRDSTHTNYGYTF.

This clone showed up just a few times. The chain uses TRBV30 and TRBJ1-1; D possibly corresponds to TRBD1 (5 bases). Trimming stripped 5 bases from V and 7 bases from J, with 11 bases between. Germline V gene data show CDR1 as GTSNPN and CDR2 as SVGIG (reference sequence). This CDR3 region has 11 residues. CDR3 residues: CAWVRVNEAFF. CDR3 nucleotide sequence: TGTGCCTGGGTCAGGGTTAATGAAGCTTTCTTT.

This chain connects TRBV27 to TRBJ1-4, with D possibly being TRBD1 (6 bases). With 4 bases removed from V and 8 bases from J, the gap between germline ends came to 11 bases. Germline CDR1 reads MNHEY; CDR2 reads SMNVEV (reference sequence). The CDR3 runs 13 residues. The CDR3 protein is CASSSFGGEKLFF. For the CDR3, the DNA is TGTGCCAGCAGTTCGTTCGGGGGCGAAAAACTGTTTTTT.

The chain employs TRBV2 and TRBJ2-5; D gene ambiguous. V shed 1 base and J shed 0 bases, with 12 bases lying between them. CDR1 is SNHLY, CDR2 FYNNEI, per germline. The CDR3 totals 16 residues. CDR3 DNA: TGTGCCAGCAGTGAAGTTGGCTGGAAGTACCAAGAGACCCAGTACTTC. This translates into CASSEVGWKYQETQYF.

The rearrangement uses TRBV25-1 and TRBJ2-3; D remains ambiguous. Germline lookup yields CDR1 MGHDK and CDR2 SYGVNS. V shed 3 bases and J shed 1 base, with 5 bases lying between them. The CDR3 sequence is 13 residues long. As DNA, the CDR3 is TGTGCCAGCAGTGAGGTACGCACAGATACGCAGTATTTT. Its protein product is CASSEVRTDTQYF. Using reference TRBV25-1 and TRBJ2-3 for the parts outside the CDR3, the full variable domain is EADIYQTPRYLVIGTGKKITLECSQTMGHDKMYWYQQDPGMELHLIHYSYGVNSTEKGDLSSESTVSRIRTEHFPLTLESARPSHTSQYLCASSEVRTDTQYFGPGTRLTVL.

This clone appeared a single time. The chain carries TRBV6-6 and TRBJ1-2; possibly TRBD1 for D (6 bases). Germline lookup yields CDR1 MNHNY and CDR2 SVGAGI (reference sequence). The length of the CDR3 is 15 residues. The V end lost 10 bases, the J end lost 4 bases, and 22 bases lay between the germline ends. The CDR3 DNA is TGTGCCATCTCCCAGGGGCAGGGGCAAGTCTATGGCTACACCTTC. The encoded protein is CAISQGQGQVYGYTF.

The CDR3 is CASSPRGPDTQYF. The DNA of the CDR3 is TGTGCCAGCAGCCCCCGGGGACCAGATACGCAGTATTTT. The chain recombines TRBV7-6 with TRBJ2-3; D possibly matches TRBD1 or TRBD2 (5 bases each). CDR3 length equals 13 residues. V lost 5 bases, J lost 4 bases, and 10 bases lay in between. Germline V lookup: CDR1 SGHVS, CDR2 FNYEAQ. The full variable domain, rest sourced from reference TRBV7-6 and TRBJ2-3, is GAGVSQSPRYKVTKRGQDVALRCDPISGHVSLYWYRQALGQGPEFLTYFNYEAQQDKSGLPNDRFSAERPEGSISTLTIQRTEQRDSAMYRCASSPRGPDTQYFGPGTRLTVL.

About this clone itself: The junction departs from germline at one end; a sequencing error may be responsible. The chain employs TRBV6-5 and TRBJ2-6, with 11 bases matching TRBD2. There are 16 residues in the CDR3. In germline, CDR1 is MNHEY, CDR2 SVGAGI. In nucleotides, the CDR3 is TGTGCCAGCAGTTTGAATATAGCGGGGGGGGTCAACGTCCTGACTTTC. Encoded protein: CASSLNIAGGVNVLTF.

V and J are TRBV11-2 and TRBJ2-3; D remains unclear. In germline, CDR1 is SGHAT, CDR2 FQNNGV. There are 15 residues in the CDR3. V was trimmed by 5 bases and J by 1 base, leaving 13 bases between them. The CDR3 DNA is TGTGCCAGCAGCCGTTACGGAGAAGGCACAGATACGCAGTATTTT. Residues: CASSRYGEGTDTQYF.

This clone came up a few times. CDR3 protein: CAWSVPTLGTGQYTDTQYF. In DNA form, the CDR3 reads TGTGCCTGGAGTGTGCCTACCCTCGGGACCGGACAGTACACAGATACGCAGTATTTT. The chain is built from TRBV30 and TRBJ2-3, with D maybe TRBD1 (6 bases). The CDR3 is 19 residues long. CDR1 GTSNPN and CDR2 SVGIG come from the germline V gene (reference sequence). Trimming removed 0 bases from V and 2 bases from J, with 24 bases in between.

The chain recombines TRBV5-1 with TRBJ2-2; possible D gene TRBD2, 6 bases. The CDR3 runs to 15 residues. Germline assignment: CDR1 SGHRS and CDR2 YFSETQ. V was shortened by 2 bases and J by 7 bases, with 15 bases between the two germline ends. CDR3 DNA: TGCGCCAGCAGCTTCAACGGGGGTTCCGGCGGGGAGCTGTTTTTT. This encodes CASSFNGGSGGELFF.

CDR3 nucleotides: TGTGCCAGCAGCTTAGGGGGGACTAGCGGGACCCCCTACGAGCAGTACTTC. It codes for CASSLGGTSGTPYEQYF. The chain couples TRBV7-9 to TRBJ2-7; 13 positions agree with TRBD2. The CDR3 is 17 residues long. CDR1 is SEHNR and CDR2 is FQNEAQ in the germline V gene (reference sequence). V lost 1 base, J lost 2 bases, and 5 bases stayed unmatched.

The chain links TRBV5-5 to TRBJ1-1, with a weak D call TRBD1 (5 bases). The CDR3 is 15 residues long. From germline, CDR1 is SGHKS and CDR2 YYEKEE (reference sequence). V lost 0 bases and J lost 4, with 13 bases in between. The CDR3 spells CASSLGVGVGTEAFF. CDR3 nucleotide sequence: TGTGCCAGCAGCTTGGGGGTAGGGGTTGGCACTGAAGCTTTCTTT.

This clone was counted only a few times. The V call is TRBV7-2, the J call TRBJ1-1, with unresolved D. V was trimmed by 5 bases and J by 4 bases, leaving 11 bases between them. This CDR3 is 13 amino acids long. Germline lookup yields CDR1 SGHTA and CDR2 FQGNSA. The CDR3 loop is CASSLGVLTEAFF. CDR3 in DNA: TGTGCCAGCAGCCTGGGAGTTCTCACTGAAGCTTTCTTT.

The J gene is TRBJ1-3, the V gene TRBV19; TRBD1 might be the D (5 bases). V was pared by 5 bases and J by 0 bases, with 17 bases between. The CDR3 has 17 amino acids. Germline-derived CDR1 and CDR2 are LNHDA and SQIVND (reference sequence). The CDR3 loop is CASSHGMGRSSGNTIYF. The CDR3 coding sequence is TGTGCCAGTAGTCATGGAATGGGGCGGAGCTCTGGAAACACCATATATTTT.

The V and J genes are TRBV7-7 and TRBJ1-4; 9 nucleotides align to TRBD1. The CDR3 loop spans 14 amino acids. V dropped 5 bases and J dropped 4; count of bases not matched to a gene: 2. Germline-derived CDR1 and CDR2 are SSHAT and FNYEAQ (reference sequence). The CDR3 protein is CASSPTGGNEKLFF. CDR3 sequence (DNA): TGTGCCAGCAGCCCGACAGGGGGTAATGAAAAACTGTTTTTT.

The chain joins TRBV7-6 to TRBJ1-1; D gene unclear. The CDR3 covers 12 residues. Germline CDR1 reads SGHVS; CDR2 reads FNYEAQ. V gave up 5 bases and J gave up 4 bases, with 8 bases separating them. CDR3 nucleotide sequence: TGTGCCAGCAGCCCCATAAGCACTGAAGCTTTCTTT. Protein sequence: CASSPISTEAFF.

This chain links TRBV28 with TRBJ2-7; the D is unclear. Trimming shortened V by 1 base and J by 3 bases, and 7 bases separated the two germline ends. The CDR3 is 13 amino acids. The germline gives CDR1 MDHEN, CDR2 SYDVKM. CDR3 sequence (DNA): TGTGCCAGCAGTTTATTAGGCAACTACGAGCAGTACTTC. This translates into CASSLLGNYEQYF.

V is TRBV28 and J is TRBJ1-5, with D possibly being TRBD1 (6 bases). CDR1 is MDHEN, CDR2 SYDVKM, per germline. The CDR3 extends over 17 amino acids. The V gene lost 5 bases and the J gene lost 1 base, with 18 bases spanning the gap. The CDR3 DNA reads TGTGCCAGCAGTCCTTACAGGGCCCCTTTAAGCAATCAGCCCCAGCATTTT. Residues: CASSPYRAPLSNQPQHF.

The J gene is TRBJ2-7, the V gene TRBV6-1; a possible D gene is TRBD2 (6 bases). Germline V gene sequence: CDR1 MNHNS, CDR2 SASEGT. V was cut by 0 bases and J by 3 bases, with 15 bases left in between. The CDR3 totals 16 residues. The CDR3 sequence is CASSEAGLNPSYEQYF. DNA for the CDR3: TGTGCCAGCAGTGAAGCAGGACTAAACCCAAGCTACGAGCAGTACTTC.

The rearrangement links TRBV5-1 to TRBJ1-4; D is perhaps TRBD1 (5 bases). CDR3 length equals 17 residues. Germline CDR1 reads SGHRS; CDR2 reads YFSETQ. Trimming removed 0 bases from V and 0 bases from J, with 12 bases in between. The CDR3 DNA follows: TGCGCCAGCAGCTTGGCCGGACGGGGGTCAACTAATGAAAAACTGTTTTTT. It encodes CASSLAGRGSTNEKLFF.

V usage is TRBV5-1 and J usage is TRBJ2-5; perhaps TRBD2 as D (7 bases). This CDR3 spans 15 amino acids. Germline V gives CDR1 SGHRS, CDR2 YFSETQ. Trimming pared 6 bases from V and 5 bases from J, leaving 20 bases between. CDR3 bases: TGCGCCAGCAACCGGGGGGCAGACCCCCGGGAGACCCAGTACTTC. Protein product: CASNRGADPRETQYF.

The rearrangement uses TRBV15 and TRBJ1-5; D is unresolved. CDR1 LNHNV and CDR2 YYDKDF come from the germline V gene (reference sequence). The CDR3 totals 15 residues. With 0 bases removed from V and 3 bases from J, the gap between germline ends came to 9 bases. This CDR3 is CATSRDLESNQPQHF. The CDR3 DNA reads TGTGCCACCAGCAGAGATCTGGAATCCAATCAGCCCCAGCATTTT.

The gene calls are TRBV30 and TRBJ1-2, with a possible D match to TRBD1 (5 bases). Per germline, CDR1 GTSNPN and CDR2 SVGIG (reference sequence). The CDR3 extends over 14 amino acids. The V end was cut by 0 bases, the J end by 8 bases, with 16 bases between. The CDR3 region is CAWSVRGPRDGYTF. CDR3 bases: TGTGCCTGGAGTGTAAGGGGCCCTCGGGACGGCTACACCTTC.

The CDR3 region is CALSSSGTERRNEQFF. CDR3 nucleotides: TGTGCCCTCTCGAGTAGCGGCACAGAAAGACGCAATGAGCAGTTCTTC. The chain couples TRBV10-3 to TRBJ2-1, with a possible D match to TRBD2 (6 bases). V lost 11 bases to trimming and J lost 6 bases, with 26 bases between them. Germline V gives CDR1 ENHRY, CDR2 SYGVKD. The CDR3 length is 16 residues.

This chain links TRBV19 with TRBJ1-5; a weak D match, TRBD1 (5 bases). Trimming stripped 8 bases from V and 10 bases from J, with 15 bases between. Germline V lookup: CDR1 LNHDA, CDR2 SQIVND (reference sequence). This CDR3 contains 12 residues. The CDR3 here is CASSTERGPQHF. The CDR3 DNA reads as TGTGCCAGTTCCACAGAGCGGGGCCCCCAGCATTTT.

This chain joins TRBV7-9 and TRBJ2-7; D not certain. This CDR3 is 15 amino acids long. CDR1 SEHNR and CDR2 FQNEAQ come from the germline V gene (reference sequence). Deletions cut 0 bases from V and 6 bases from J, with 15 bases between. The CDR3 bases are TGTGCCAGCAGCTTAGCGCCTCTATTCGACGCCGAGCAGTACTTC. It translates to CASSLAPLFDAEQYF.

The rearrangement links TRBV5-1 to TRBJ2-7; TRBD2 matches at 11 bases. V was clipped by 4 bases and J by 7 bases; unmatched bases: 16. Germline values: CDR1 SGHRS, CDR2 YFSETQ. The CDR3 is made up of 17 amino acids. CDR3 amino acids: CASSTTRVAGGPGEQYF. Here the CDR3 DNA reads TGCGCCAGCAGCACCACCCGGGTAGCGGGGGGGCCTGGAGAGCAGTACTTC.

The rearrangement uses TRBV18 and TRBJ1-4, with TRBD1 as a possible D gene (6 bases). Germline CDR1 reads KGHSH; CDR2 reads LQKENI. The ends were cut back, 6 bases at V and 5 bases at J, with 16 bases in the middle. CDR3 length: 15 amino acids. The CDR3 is CASSRGPGANEKLFF. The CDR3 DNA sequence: TGTGCCAGCTCCCGGGGTCCAGGGGCGAATGAAAAACTGTTTTTT.